Described below is a single T cell receptor (beta chain) sequence and its context. These data belong to a study of somatic mutations in cytotoxic T cells in rheumatoid arthritis. Clones were read by immunoSEQ multiplex PCR, and TCRdb kept only the in-frame ones, dropping some. The table has approximately 14,000 clones, 70% to 85% seen once; the top ten hold 25% to 30%. This clonotype was sampled from an adult with rheumatoid arthritis. The sequenced sample consisted of CD8+ T cells sorted from blood.

The CDR3 DNA reads TGTGCCACCAGCAGATCCAGATTCAGGGGAAGCCCAGATACGCAGTATTTT. Its translation: CATSRSRFRGSPDTQYF. V and J are TRBV15 and TRBJ2-3; D is possibly TRBD1 (6 bases). Germline V gives CDR1 LNHNV, CDR2 YYDKDF (reference sequence). Between the trimmed V and J ends, which lost 2 bases and 4 bases, there was a span of 19 bases. The CDR3 consists of 17 residues.